In this sample, the clone carrying this T cell receptor (beta chain) turned up many times. Regarding time point: sample taken at primary tumor resection. Tumor, nontumor lung or frozen PBMC supplied whole RNA, sequenced without sorting. The entry originates in a study of spatial heterogeneity in lung cancer. TCR cDNA molecules were tagged individually, and each one carried a unique molecular identifier. In TCRdb, the 5' RACE reads were re-called with MiXCR into one record per CDR3 protein. The sample includes more than 6,500 distinct CDR3 sequences, roughly 3.9% seen only once; the top ten take 20% to 30%. Trimming removed 0 bases at V and 2 bases at J, with 17 bases between. The CDR3 length is 17 residues. The germline V gene encodes CDR1 DFQATT and CDR2 SNEGSKA (reference sequence).

The sequence was collected from a female donor with early-stage non-small cell lung cancer. V gene TRBV20-1 combines with J gene TRBJ2-1; D may match TRBD1 or TRBD2 (6 bases each). Sequences were derived from normal lung tissue next to the tumor, sampled at surgery. The CDR3 nucleotides read TGCAGTGCTAGAGATATGACAGGAGGGGGGCCCTACAATGAGCAGTTCTTC. Amino acid sequence: CSARDMTGGGPYNEQFF.